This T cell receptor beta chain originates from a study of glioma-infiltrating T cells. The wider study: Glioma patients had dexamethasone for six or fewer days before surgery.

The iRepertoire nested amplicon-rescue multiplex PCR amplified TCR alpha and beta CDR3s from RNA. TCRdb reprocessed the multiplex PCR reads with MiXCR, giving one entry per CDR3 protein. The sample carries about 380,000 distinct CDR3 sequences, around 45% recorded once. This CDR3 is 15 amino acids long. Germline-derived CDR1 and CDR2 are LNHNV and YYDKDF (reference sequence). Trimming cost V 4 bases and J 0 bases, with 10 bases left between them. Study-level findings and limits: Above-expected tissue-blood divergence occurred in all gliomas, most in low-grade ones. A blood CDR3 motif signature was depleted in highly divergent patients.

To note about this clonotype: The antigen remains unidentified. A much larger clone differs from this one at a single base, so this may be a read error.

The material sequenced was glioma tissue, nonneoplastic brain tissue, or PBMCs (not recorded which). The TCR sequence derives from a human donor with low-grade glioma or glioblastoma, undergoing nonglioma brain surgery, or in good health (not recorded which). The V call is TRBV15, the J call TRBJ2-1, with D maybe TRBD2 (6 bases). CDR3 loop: CATSNGTLSYNEQFF. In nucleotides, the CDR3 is TGTGCCACCAGCAACGGGACTCTCTCCTACAATGAGCAGTTCTTC.